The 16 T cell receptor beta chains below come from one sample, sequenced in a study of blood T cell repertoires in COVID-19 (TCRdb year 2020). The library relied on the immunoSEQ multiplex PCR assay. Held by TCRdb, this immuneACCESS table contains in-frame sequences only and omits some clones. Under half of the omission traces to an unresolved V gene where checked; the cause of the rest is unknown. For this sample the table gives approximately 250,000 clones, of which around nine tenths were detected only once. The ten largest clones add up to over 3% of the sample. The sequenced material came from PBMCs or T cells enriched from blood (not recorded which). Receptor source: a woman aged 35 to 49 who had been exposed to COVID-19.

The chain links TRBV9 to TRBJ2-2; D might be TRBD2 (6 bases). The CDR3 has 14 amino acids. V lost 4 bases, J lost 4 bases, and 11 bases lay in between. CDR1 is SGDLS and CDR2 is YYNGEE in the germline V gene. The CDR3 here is CASSIGGGTGELFF. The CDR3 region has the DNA TGTGCCAGCAGCATCGGGGGAGGCACCGGGGAGCTGTTTTTT.

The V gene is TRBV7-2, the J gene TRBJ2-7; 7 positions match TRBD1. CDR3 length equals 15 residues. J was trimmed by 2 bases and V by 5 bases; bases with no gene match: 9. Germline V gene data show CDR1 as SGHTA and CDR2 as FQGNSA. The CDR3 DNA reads TGTGCCAGCAGCCGTCCGAGGGACAGAGCCTACGAGCAGTACTTC. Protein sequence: CASSRPRDRAYEQYF.

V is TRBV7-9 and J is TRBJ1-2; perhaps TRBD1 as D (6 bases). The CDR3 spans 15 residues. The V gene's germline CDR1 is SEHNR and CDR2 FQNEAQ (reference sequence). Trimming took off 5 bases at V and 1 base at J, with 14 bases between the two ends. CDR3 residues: CASSTPDSFNYGYTF. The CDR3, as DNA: TGTGCCAGCAGCACCCCGGACAGTTTTAACTATGGCTACACCTTC.

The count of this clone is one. CDR3 region: CASSPKSTGLAAYNEQFF. The CDR3 DNA reads as TGTGCCAGCAGTCCGAAGAGTACGGGACTAGCGGCGTACAATGAGCAGTTCTTC. V and J are TRBV27 and TRBJ2-1; 11 bases line up with TRBD2. V shed 5 bases and J 4 bases; nucleotides not matched to a gene: 13. CDR1 is MNHEY and CDR2 is SMNVEV in the germline V gene (reference sequence). The CDR3 is 18 residues long.

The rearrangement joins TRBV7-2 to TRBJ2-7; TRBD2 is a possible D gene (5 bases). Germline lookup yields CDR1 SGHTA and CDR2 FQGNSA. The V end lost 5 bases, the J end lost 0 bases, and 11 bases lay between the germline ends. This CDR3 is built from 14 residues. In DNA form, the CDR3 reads TGTGCCAGCAGCGGACTGCTGAGCTCCTACGAGCAGTACTTC. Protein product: CASSGLLSSYEQYF.

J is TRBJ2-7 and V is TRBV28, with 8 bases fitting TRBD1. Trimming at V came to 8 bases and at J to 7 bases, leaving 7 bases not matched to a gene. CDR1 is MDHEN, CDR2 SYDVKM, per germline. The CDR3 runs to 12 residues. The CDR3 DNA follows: TGTGCCAGCTTTTCAGGGGGCTGGGAGCAGTACTTC. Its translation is CASFSGGWEQYF.

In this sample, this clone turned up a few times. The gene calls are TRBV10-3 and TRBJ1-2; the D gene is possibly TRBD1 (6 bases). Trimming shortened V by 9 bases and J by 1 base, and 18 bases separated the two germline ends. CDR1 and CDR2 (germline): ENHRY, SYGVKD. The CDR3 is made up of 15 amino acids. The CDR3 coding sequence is TGTGCCATGAGGACAGATCGAGGTTTTAACTATGGCTACACCTTC. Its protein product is CAMRTDRGFNYGYTF.

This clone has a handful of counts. The CDR3 reads CASTKGDRGKKLFF. The CDR3 DNA follows: TGTGCCAGCACCAAAGGGGACAGGGGAAAGAAACTGTTTTTT. V and J are TRBV2 and TRBJ1-4, with 10 bases lining up with TRBD1. J gave up 11 bases and V 7 bases, and 10 bases lay outside the gene matches. Germline CDR1 reads SNHLY; CDR2 reads FYNNEI. The length of the CDR3 is 14 residues. The full variable domain, with the rest looked up from reference TRBV2 and TRBJ1-4, is EPEVTQTPSHQVTQMGQEVILRCVPISNHLYFYWYRQILGQKVEFLVSFYNNEISEKSEIFDDQFSVERPDGSNFTLKIRSTKLEDSAMYFCASTKGDRGKKLFFGSGTQLSVL.

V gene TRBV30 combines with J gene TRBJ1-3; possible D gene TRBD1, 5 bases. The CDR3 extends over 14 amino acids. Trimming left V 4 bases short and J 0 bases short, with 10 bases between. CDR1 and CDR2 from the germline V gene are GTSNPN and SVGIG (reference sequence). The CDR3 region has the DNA TGTGCCTGGACCCCCGGGGGCTCTGGAAACACCATATATTTT. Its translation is CAWTPGGSGNTIYF.

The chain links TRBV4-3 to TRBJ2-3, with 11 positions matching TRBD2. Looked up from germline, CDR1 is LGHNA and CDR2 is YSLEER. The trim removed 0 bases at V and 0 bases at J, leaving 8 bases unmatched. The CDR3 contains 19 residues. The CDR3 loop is CASSQDGLAGTASTDTQYF. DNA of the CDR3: TGCGCCAGCAGCCAAGACGGACTAGCGGGTACAGCTAGCACAGATACGCAGTATTTT.

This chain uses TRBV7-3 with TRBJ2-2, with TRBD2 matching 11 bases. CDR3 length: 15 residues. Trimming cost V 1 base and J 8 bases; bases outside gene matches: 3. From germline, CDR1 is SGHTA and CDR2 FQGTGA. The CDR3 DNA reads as TGTGCCAGCAGCTTAATACTAGCGGGAGCTGGGGAGCTGTTTTTT. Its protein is CASSLILAGAGELFF.

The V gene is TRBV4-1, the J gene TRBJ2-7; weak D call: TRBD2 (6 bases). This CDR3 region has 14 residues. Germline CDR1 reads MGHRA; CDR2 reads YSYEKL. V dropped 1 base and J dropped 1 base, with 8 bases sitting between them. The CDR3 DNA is TGCGCCAGCAGCCAAGTGGGAGGTTCCTACGAGCAGTACTTC. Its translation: CASSQVGGSYEQYF.

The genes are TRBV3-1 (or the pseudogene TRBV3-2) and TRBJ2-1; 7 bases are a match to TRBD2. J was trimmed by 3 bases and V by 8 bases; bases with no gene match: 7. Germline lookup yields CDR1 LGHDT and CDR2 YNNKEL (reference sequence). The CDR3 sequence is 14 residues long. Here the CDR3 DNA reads TGTGCCAGCGGGTGGCTAGCGGTCTACAATGAGCAGTTCTTC. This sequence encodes CASGWLAVYNEQFF.

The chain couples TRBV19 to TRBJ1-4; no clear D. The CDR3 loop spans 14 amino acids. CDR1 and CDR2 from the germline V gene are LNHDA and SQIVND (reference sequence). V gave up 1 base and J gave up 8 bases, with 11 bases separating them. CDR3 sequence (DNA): TGTGCCAGTAGTATAGTTCTGGAGGGCGAAAAACTGTTTTTT. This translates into CASSIVLEGEKLFF.

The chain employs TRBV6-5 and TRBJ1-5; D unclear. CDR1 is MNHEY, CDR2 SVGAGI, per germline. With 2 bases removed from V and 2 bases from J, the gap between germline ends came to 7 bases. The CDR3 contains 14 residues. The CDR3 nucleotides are TGTGCCAGCAGTTACGACACTCGCAATCAGCCCCAGCATTTT. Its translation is CASSYDTRNQPQHF.

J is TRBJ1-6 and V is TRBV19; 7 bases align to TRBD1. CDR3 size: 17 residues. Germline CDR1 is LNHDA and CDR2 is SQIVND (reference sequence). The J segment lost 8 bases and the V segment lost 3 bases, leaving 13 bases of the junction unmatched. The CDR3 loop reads CASSMDRNRGLHSPLHF. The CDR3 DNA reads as TGTGCCAGTAGTATGGATCGCAACAGGGGTCTCCATTCACCCCTCCACTTT.